Below, 20 T cell receptor beta chains from the same sample are listed, as sequenced in a study of cytomegalovirus exposure and HLA in healthy donors. The PCR was carried out with 60 Vbeta primers and 13 Jbeta primers. The table came from immunoSEQ multiplex PCR; TCRdb's copy has only in-frame clones and leaves some out. The profile shows about 150,000 clones, approximately 81% of them singletons. The specimen was PBMCs. Receptors were obtained from a boy aged 2 to 10 in good health and CMV-seronegative.

This clone was seen a few times. The chain recombines TRBV10-3 with TRBJ1-3; D remains unclear. Trimming removed 7 bases from V and 0 bases from J, with 10 bases in between. Germline-derived CDR1 and CDR2 are ENHRY and SYGVKD. CDR3 size: 14 residues. The CDR3 sequence: CAIKTDSSGNTIYF. CDR3 sequence (DNA): TGTGCCATCAAAACAGATAGCTCTGGAAACACCATATATTTT.

Comment on this clone: Other DNA sequences in this specimen translate into the identical CDR3. V and J are TRBV5-1 and TRBJ2-7; D gene uncertain. Per the germline V gene, CDR1 is SGHRS and CDR2 is YFSETQ. CDR3 length: 15 residues. V lost 8 bases to trimming and J lost 3 bases, with 21 bases between them. CDR3 amino acids: CASHTGQLGYYEQYF. CDR3 coding DNA: TGCGCCAGTCATACTGGGCAACTCGGCTACTACGAGCAGTACTTC.

This clone turned up a few times. This chain joins TRBV14 and TRBJ1-1; D ambiguous. With 2 bases removed from V and 1 base from J, the gap between germline ends came to 8 bases. The CDR3 covers 14 residues. Germline CDR1 and CDR2: SGHDN and FVKESK. The CDR3 sequence is CASSQIRGNTEAFF. The DNA of the CDR3 is TGTGCCAGCAGCCAAATCCGAGGGAACACTGAAGCTTTCTTT.

The chain joins TRBV5-1 to TRBJ2-3, with 10 nucleotides matching TRBD1. The germline gives CDR1 SGHRS, CDR2 YFSETQ. The junction had 8 bases not matched to a gene; V was cut back by 4 bases and J by 3 bases. The CDR3 length is 16 residues. The chain's CDR3 is CASSVGQGGTTDTQYF. The CDR3 bases are TGCGCCAGCAGCGTTGGACAGGGGGGGACAACAGATACGCAGTATTTT.

This chain uses TRBV5-6 with TRBJ2-7; 8 bases are a match to TRBD2. V shed 2 bases, J shed 6 bases, and the junction held 1 base outside the gene matches. Germline V gives CDR1 SGHDT, CDR2 YYEEEE. The CDR3 spans 12 residues. The CDR3 DNA follows: TGTGCCAGCAGCTTTAGCGGGGTCGAGCAGTACGTC. It is translated as CASSFSGVEQYV.

The V call is TRBV4-1, the J call TRBJ1-3; D unresolved. Germline-derived CDR1 and CDR2 are MGHRA and YSYEKL. V was clipped by 4 bases and J by 0 bases, with 19 bases between them. The CDR3 is 18 residues long. The CDR3 sequence is CASSRGVLGFSSGNTIYF. CDR3 coding DNA: TGCGCCAGCAGCCGAGGTGTTTTGGGTTTCAGCTCTGGAAACACCATATATTTT.

The rearrangement joins TRBV28 to TRBJ2-2; a possible D gene is TRBD1 (5 bases). CDR3 length: 15 amino acids. Trimming left V 2 bases short and J 5 bases short, with 12 bases between. Germline CDR1 reads MDHEN; CDR2 reads SYDVKM. For the CDR3, the DNA is TGTGCCAGCAGTTTAGGCCAGGGCCCTACCGGGGAGCTGTTTTTT. It encodes CASSLGQGPTGELFF.

The count of this clone is one. This chain uses TRBV30 with TRBJ1-2; maybe TRBD1 (6 bases). The germline CDR1 and CDR2 sequences are GTSNPN and SVGIG (reference sequence). CDR3 length: 11 amino acids. The germline V and J ends were trimmed by 6 bases and 4 bases, with 9 bases remaining between them. The CDR3 DNA sequence: TGTGCCTGCCAAGGGGGCTATGGCTACACCTTC. Translating it yields CACQGGYGYTF.

The V and J genes are TRBV28 and TRBJ1-2; tentatively, D is TRBD1 (5 bases). The CDR3 is 12 amino acids. V was clipped by 7 bases and J by 3 bases, with 9 bases between them. Germline CDR1 is MDHEN and CDR2 is SYDVKM. The CDR3, as DNA: TGTGCCAGCAAGGGCAGGGACTATGGCTACACCTTC. This gives the protein CASKGRDYGYTF.

The chain combines TRBV10-3 with TRBJ2-5, with D possibly TRBD1 on 5 matching bases. Germline values: CDR1 ENHRY, CDR2 SYGVKD. Trimming left V 10 bases short and J 1 base short, with 10 bases between. This CDR3 spans 12 amino acids. CDR3 nucleotide sequence: TGTGCCAGCTCACAGGTCCAAGAGACCCAGTACTTC. Translating gives CASSQVQETQYF.

A remark on this clone: The junction does not match germline at one end; this may be a read error. The chain is built from TRBV11-2 and TRBJ2-5; 16 bases agree with TRBD2. Per germline, CDR1 SGHAT and CDR2 FQNNGV. The CDR3 length is 16 residues. CDR3 nucleotide sequence: TGTGCCAACAGCGAGGGACTAGCGGGGGGGAAAGAGACCCAGTACTTC. Amino acids: CANSEGLAGGKETQYF.

This chain links TRBV6-1 with TRBJ1-3; D is possibly TRBD1 (5 bases). CDR3 length: 14 amino acids. Germline V lookup: CDR1 MNHNS, CDR2 SASEGT. Trimming left V 4 bases short and J 0 bases short, with 7 bases between. CDR3: CASSGQISGNTIYF. The DNA for the CDR3 is TGTGCCAGCAGTGGACAGATCTCTGGAAACACCATATATTTT.

The J gene is TRBJ2-3, the V gene TRBV5-1; 9 nucleotides agree with TRBD2. This CDR3 has 15 residues. CDR1 and CDR2 (germline): SGHRS, YFSETQ. The J segment lost 3 bases and the V segment lost 2 bases, leaving 4 bases of the junction unmatched. The CDR3 is CASSFSGGTTDTQYF. The DNA for the CDR3 is TGCGCCAGCAGCTTTAGCGGGGGTACGACAGATACGCAGTATTTT.

This clone came up once. V usage is TRBV25-1 and J usage is TRBJ2-7; TRBD1 matches at 7 bases. The germline V gene encodes CDR1 MGHDK and CDR2 SYGVNS. Trimming removed 4 bases from V and 5 bases from J; junction bases left unmatched: 8. The CDR3 contains 14 residues. The CDR3 protein is CASSGDRVGHEQYF. CDR3 sequence (DNA): TGTGCCAGCAGTGGCGACAGGGTAGGTCACGAGCAGTACTTC.

The chain combines TRBV27 with TRBJ2-3, with TRBD2 matching over 7 bases. V lost 6 bases to trimming and J lost 3 bases; unmatched junction nucleotides: 6. CDR1 is MNHEY and CDR2 is SMNVEV in the germline V gene (reference sequence). The CDR3 has 14 residues. The CDR3 is CASSLAELTDTQYF. Here the CDR3 DNA reads TGTGCCAGCAGCCTAGCGGAATTGACAGATACGCAGTATTTT.

The rearrangement uses TRBV30 and TRBJ2-2, with D possibly being TRBD1 (5 bases). CDR3 length equals 17 residues. Germline CDR1 reads GTSNPN; CDR2 reads SVGIG (reference sequence). Trimming pared 2 bases from V and 2 bases from J, leaving 18 bases between. The CDR3 region has the DNA TGTGCCTGGAGTCGCCCGGACACCCTACTAAACACCGGGGAGCTGTTTTTT. Translated, it gives CAWSRPDTLLNTGELFF.

Turning to this clone: Other DNA sequences of this sample code for an identical CDR3. This chain joins TRBV10-2 and TRBJ2-2, with 9 bases matching TRBD2. Germline V gene sequence: CDR1 WSHSY, CDR2 SAAADI. The CDR3 loop spans 14 amino acids. The junction had 6 bases not matched to a gene; V was cut back by 8 bases and J by 5 bases. CDR3 region: CASRSAGGTGELFF. In DNA, the CDR3 is TGCGCCAGCCGGTCAGCGGGGGGTACCGGGGAGCTGTTTTTT.

V is TRBV28 and J is TRBJ2-3; 9 bases fit TRBD1. The CDR3 consists of 15 residues. Germline trimming cut 3 bases from V and 4 bases from J; bases unmatched to any gene: 5. The germline V gene has CDR1 MDHEN and CDR2 SYDVKM. The CDR3 protein is CASSFGTGPPDTQYF. CDR3 DNA: TGTGCCAGCAGTTTTGGGACAGGGCCCCCAGATACGCAGTATTTT.

The V call is TRBV5-4, the J call TRBJ2-1, with 10 bases aligning to TRBD2. Germline-derived CDR1 and CDR2 are SGHNT and YYREEE (reference sequence). The V segment lost 4 bases and the J segment 3 bases; nucleotides outside the gene matches: 7. This CDR3 is 16 amino acids long. The CDR3 sequence is CASSDAGTSDYNEQFF. The CDR3 DNA follows: TGTGCCAGCAGCGATGCCGGGACTAGCGACTACAATGAGCAGTTCTTC.

The V gene is TRBV5-1, the J gene TRBJ2-7, with D unclear. The V gene lost 5 bases and the J gene lost 0 bases, with 9 bases spanning the gap. The germline V gene encodes CDR1 SGHRS and CDR2 YFSETQ. This CDR3 is built from 13 residues. CDR3 sequence reads: CASSYVSSYEQYF. The DNA for the CDR3 is TGCGCCAGCAGTTATGTCAGCTCCTACGAGCAGTACTTC.